This T cell receptor (beta chain) was found in a study of shared clonotypes between healthy human individuals. In germline, CDR1 is WSHSY, CDR2 SAAADI. The ends were cut back, 7 bases at V and 0 bases at J, with 10 bases in the middle. The CDR3 spans 14 residues. Assay: immunoSEQ multiplex PCR; the TCRdb copy retains only in-frame clones and omits some. The sample has roughly 2.2 million clones; roughly 93% are singletons. This TCR was recovered from a man younger than 35 in good health. Some clones in this sample may be carry-over from other donors' samples. Sequences were obtained from naive CD4+ T cells from PBMCs. Noted subset: CD45RA+ positively selected. The chain carries TRBV10-2 and TRBJ2-1; a weak D match, TRBD2 (5 bases). CDR3 protein: CASISTSSYNEQFF. The CDR3 coding sequence is TGCGCCAGCATTTCTACTAGCTCCTACAATGAGCAGTTCTTC.